Shown below are 13 T cell receptor beta chains from a single sample sequenced in a study of blood T cell repertoires in COVID-19. Only in-frame clones appear in the TCRdb table, and some are missing; sequencing was by immunoSEQ multiplex PCR. Of about 260,000 clones listed, approximately 89% are singletons. Sequenced sample: peripheral blood. The source is a woman aged 65 to 85 with COVID-19, enrolled during active disease.

V and J are TRBV6-2 or TRBV6-3 and TRBJ2-7, with 12 positions matching TRBD2. The trim removed 4 bases at V and 3 bases at J, leaving 10 bases unmatched. Germline V gene data show CDR1 as MNHEY and CDR2 as SVGEGT. CDR3 length: 17 residues. As DNA, the CDR3 is TGTGCCAGCAGTTCCGGGACAGGACTAGCGGGATTCTACGAGCAGTACTTC. This codes for CASSSGTGLAGFYEQYF.

This clone was seen just once. The chain uses TRBV16 and TRBJ2-3; D is perhaps TRBD1 (6 bases). Trimming removed 4 bases at V and 5 bases at J, with 13 bases between. This CDR3 region has 14 residues. Germline CDR1 and CDR2: KGHSY and FQNENV. The CDR3 coding sequence is TGTGCCAGCAGCCCTTTACAGGGTCTAGATACGCAGTATTTT. It translates to CASSPLQGLDTQYF.

V usage is TRBV7-6 and J usage is TRBJ1-4, with 8 bases identical to TRBD1. The junction had 9 bases not matched to a gene; V was cut back by 5 bases and J by 4 bases. The germline V gene has CDR1 SGHVS and CDR2 FNYEAQ. The CDR3 is 16 residues long. CDR3 protein: CASSLRRTGNNEKLFF. Written as DNA, the CDR3 is TGTGCCAGCAGCCTCAGGAGGACAGGGAATAATGAAAAACTGTTTTTT.

This clone appeared a few times. The chain combines TRBV29-1 with TRBJ2-2; a weak D match, TRBD1 (5 bases). Germline V gene sequence: CDR1 SQVTM, CDR2 ANQGSEA. This CDR3 is 13 amino acids long. Trimming stripped 4 bases from V and 2 bases from J, with 8 bases between. The CDR3 is CSVGRGNTGELFF. CDR3 in DNA: TGCAGCGTTGGTAGGGGTAACACCGGGGAGCTGTTTTTT.

The chain combines TRBV28 with TRBJ2-5; D is ambiguous. Germline lookup yields CDR1 MDHEN and CDR2 SYDVKM. Trimming stripped 4 bases from V and 8 bases from J, with 8 bases between. CDR3 length: 11 residues. This CDR3 reads CASSSGSTQYF. The CDR3 coding sequence is TGTGCCAGCAGTTCAGGCAGCACCCAGTACTTC.

The genes are TRBV19 and TRBJ1-1; D remains unclear. The CDR3 covers 13 residues. With 9 bases removed from V and 1 base from J, the gap between germline ends came to 12 bases. CDR1 LNHDA and CDR2 SQIVND come from the germline V gene (reference sequence). CDR3 DNA: TGTGCCAGCCGAGGGCGGCAGAACACTGAAGCTTTCTTT. It yields the protein CASRGRQNTEAFF. Based on the CDR3 plus reference TRBV19 and TRBJ1-1, the full variable domain is DGGITQSPKYLFRKEGQNVTLSCEQNLNHDAMYWYRQDPGQGLRLIYYSQIVNDFQKGDIAEGYSVSREKKESFPLTVTSAQKNPTAFYLCASRGRQNTEAFFGQGTRLTVV.

The count of this clone is one. The rearrangement joins TRBV7-3 to TRBJ2-2, with TRBD2 as a possible D gene (6 bases). CDR3 length equals 15 residues. The germline V and J ends were trimmed by 3 bases and 0 bases, with 8 bases remaining between them. CDR1 is SGHTA, CDR2 FQGTGA, per germline. The CDR3 bases are TGTGCCAGCAGCTTTGCGGGATCGAACACCGGGGAGCTGTTTTTT. The encoded protein is CASSFAGSNTGELFF.

The chain is built from TRBV10-3 and TRBJ2-1; TRBD2 aligns across 10 bases. Germline V gene lookup returns CDR1 ENHRY and CDR2 SYGVKD. Germline trimming cut 10 bases from V and 3 bases from J; bases unmatched to any gene: 9. This CDR3 is 15 amino acids long. For the CDR3, the DNA is TGTGCCACCCAGCCCCAGCGGGAGGGCTACAATGAGCAGTTCTTC. This gives the protein CATQPQREGYNEQFF.

This clone has a single count. The chain couples TRBV21-1 to TRBJ1-2; TRBD1, the D gene given by the table, was not confirmed from the DNA. TRBV21-1 is an annotated pseudogene. The CDR3 runs to 16 residues. The CDR3 DNA sequence: TGTGCCAGCAGCAAAGCTCGCGAACAGGGGGCACAAGGCTACACCTTC. Its translation: CASSKAREQGAQGYTF.

V and J are TRBV6-5 and TRBJ2-7, with D possibly matching TRBD1 (5 bases). V was clipped by 0 bases and J by 3 bases, with 12 bases between them. The CDR3 runs 15 residues. Germline loops: CDR1 MNHEY, CDR2 SVGAGI. For the CDR3, the DNA is TGTGCCAGCAGTTACTCAGGCAGGGAAGGCTACGAGCAGTACTTC. Protein sequence: CASSYSGREGYEQYF.

The chain links TRBV5-4 to TRBJ2-3; TRBD1 is a possible D gene (7 bases). Trimming removed 0 bases at V and 4 bases at J, with 18 bases between. This CDR3 is 17 amino acids long. Germline CDR1 and CDR2: SGHNT and YYREEE (reference sequence). The CDR3, as DNA: TGTGCCAGCAGCTTGGAGCCGACAGGGAGGATCGCAGATACGCAGTATTTT. Translation gives CASSLEPTGRIADTQYF.

This chain links TRBV19 with TRBJ2-1; unclear D gene. Per the germline V gene, CDR1 is LNHDA and CDR2 is SQIVND (reference sequence). V shed 4 bases and J shed 2 bases, with 12 bases lying between them. CDR3 length: 15 residues. In DNA, the CDR3 is TGTGCCAGTAGTAAGGCTAGAGAACCCTACAATGAGCAGTTCTTC. Its translation: CASSKAREPYNEQFF.

The rearrangement links TRBV4-2 to TRBJ1-6, with 7 positions matching TRBD1. The V segment lost 4 bases and the J segment 7 bases; nucleotides outside the gene matches: 7. The CDR3 has 15 residues. Germline-derived CDR1 and CDR2 are LGHNA and YNFKEQ. CDR3 loop: CASSLRDRDNSPLHF. As DNA, the CDR3 is TGTGCCAGCAGCCTCCGAGACAGGGACAATTCACCCCTCCACTTT.